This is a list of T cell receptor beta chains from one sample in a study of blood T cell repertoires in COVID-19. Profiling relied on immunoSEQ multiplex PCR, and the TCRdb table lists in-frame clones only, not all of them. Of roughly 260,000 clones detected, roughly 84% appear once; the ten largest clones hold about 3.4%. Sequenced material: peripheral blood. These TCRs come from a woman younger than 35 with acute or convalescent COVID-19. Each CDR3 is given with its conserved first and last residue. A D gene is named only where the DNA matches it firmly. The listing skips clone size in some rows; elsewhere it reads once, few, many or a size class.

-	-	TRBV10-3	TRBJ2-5	CAIRNPGYQETQYF	TGTGCCATCAGGAACCCAGGGTACCAAGAGACCCAGTACTTC
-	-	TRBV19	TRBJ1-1	CASSISGVSTEAFF	TGTGCCAGTAGTATCTCCGGGGTTAGCACTGAAGCTTTCTTT
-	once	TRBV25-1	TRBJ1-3	CASSPQGRGTIYF	TGTGCCAGCAGTCCCCAAGGCCGGGGCACCATATATTTT
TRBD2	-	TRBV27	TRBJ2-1	CASSRSGSGYNEQFF	TGTGCCAGCAGTCGTAGCGGGAGTGGCTACAATGAGCAGTTCTTC
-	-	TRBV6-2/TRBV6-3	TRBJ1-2	CASSSTGDYGYTF	TGTGCCAGCAGTTCGACGGGAGACTATGGCTACACCTTC
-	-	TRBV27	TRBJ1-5	CASSLNQNQPQHF	TGTGCCAGCAGCCTAAACCAAAATCAGCCCCAGCATTTT
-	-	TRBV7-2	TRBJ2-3	CASSRPGRGDTQYF	TGTGCCAGCAGCCGCCCAGGGCGTGGAGATACGCAGTATTTT
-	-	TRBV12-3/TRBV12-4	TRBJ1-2	CASSFGLNYGYTF	TGTGCCAGCAGTTTTGGCCTTAACTATGGCTACACCTTC
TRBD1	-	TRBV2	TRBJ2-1	CASRDGTGNYNEQFF	TGTGCCAGCAGGGATGGGACAGGAAATTACAATGAGCAGTTCTTC
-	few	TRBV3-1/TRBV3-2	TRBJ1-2	CASSQDLRQAYGYTF	TGTGCCAGCAGCCAAGATCTTAGGCAGGCCTATGGCTACACCTTC
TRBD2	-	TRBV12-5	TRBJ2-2	CASGLPLSLRGRSATGELFF	TGTGCTAGTGGTTTGCCTCTGTCCCTCCGCGGGAGGTCCGCCACCGGGGAGCTGTTTTTT
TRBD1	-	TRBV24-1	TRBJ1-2	CATSDSDRGYGYTF	TGTGCCACCAGTGATTCGGACAGGGGGTATGGCTACACCTTC
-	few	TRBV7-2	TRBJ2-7	CASSLVLPGEQYF	TGTGCCAGCAGCTTAGTTCTCCCGGGAGAGCAGTACTTC
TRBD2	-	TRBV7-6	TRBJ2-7	CASSLGASGFYEQYF	TGTGCCAGCAGCTTAGGGGCTAGCGGGTTCTACGAGCAGTACTTC
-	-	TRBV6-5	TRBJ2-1	CASRLRLVGQQFF	TGTGCCAGCAGACTTAGACTAGTCGGTCAGCAGTTCTTC
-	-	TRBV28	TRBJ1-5	CASSLGGANQPQHF	TGTGCCAGCAGTTTAGGGGGGGCCAATCAGCCCCAGCATTTT
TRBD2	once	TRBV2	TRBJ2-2	CASSEVGLWLAGGTGELFF	TGTGCCAGCAGTGAAGTCGGCTTGTGGCTAGCGGGAGGCACCGGGGAGCTGTTTTTT
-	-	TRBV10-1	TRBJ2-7	CASSLGVGTYEQYF	TGCGCCAGCAGTTTGGGAGTCGGGACCTACGAGCAGTACTTC
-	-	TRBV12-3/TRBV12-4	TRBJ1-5	CASSFGLNQPQHF	TGTGCCAGCAGTTTTGGGCTGAATCAGCCCCAGCATTTT
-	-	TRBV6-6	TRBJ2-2	CACAEEVLLAGELFF	TGTGCCTGCGCCGAAGAGGTCTTATTGGCCGGGGAGCTGTTTTTT
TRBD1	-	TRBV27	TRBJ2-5	CASRDRGWGAGEWQETQYF	TGTGCCAGCAGGGACAGGGGCTGGGGGGCGGGAGAGTGGCAAGAGACCCAGTACTTC
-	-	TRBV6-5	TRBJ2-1	CASAPGYNEQFF	TGTGCCAGCGCTCCGGGGTACAATGAGCAGTTCTTC
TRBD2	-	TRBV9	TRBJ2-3	CASSVGRGLDKDTQYF	TGTGCCAGCAGCGTAGGTAGGGGACTAGACAAAGATACGCAGTATTTT
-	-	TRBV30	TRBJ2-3	CAWSEGTDTQYF	TGTGCCTGGAGCGAGGGCACAGATACGCAGTATTTT
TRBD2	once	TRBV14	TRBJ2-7	CASSPPISGGTHEQYF	TGTGCCAGCAGCCCCCCCATTTCGGGGGGGACCCACGAGCAGTACTTC
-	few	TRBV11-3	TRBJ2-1	CASSLDRSGSSYNEQFF	TGTGCCAGCAGCTTAGATCGTAGCGGCAGCTCCTACAATGAGCAGTTCTTC
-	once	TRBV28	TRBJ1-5	CASSLGQTRNQPQHF	TGTGCCAGCAGCCTCGGACAAACTCGGAATCAGCCCCAGCATTTT
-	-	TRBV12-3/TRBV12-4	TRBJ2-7	CASSPRRFDEQYF	TGTGCCAGCAGTCCCCGTCGGTTCGACGAGCAGTACTTC
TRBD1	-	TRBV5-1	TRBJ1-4	CASSPGQEGEKLFF	TGCGCCAGCAGCCCGGGACAGGAGGGGGAAAAACTGTTTTTT
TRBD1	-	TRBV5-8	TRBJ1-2	CASTTGAGSTF	TGTGCCAGTACGACAGGGGCTGGGTCCACCTTC
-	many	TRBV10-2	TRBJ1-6	CASSESYVGGNSPLHF	TGCGCCAGCAGTGAGTCTTATGTCGGGGGTAATTCACCCCTCCACTTT
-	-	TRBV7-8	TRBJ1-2	CASSLVAGQNYGYTF	TGTGCCAGCAGCTTAGTAGCAGGGCAGAACTATGGCTACACCTTC
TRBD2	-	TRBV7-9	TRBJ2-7	CASSPGGEQYF	TGTGCCAGCAGCCCCGGGGGGGAGCAGTACTTC
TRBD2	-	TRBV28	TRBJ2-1	CASSSSGQEQFF	TGTGCCAGCAGTTCTAGCGGCCAGGAGCAGTTCTTC
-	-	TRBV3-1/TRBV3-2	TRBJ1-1	CASSQWVQGTEAFF	TGTGCCAGCAGCCAATGGGTACAGGGAACTGAAGCTTTCTTT
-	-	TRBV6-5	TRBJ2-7	CASSQTDTSSYEQYF	TGTGCCAGCAGTCAAACAGATACGAGCTCCTACGAGCAGTACTTC
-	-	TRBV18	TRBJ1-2	CASSPEREGGYTF	TGTGCCAGCTCACCAGAGAGGGAGGGCGGCTACACCTTC
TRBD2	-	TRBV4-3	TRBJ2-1	CASSPFSGRGEQFF	TGCGCCAGCAGCCCCTTTAGCGGGAGAGGTGAGCAGTTCTTC
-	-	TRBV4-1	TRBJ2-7	CASSQDPNSYEQYF	TGCGCCAGCAGCCAAGATCCAAACTCCTACGAGCAGTACTTC
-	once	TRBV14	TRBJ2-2	CASSPRLADGELFF	TGTGCCAGCAGCCCCCGCTTAGCTGACGGGGAGCTGTTTTTT
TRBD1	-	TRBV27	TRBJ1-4	CASSLWDRAKLFF	TGTGCCAGCAGTTTATGGGACAGGGCAAAACTGTTTTTT
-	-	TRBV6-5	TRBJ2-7	CASSPRGGIYEQYF	TGTGCCAGCAGCCCAAGGGGGGGAATCTACGAGCAGTACTTC
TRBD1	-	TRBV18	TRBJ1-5	CASSPQGQGGNQPQHF	TGTGCCAGCTCACCACAGGGACAGGGGGGCAATCAGCCCCAGCATTTT
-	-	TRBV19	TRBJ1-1	CASSILAGPGTEAFF	TGTGCCAGTAGTATACTGGCAGGTCCTGGGACTGAAGCTTTCTTT
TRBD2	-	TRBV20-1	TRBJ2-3	CSASRLAGGADTQYF	TGCAGTGCTAGTCGACTAGCGGGAGGTGCAGATACGCAGTATTTT
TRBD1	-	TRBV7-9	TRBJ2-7	CASSPRQGGGEQYF	TGTGCCAGCAGCCCCCGACAGGGTGGTGGCGAGCAGTACTTC
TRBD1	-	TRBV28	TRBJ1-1	CASSLGTAITEAFF	TGTGCCAGCAGTTTAGGGACAGCCATCACTGAAGCTTTCTTT
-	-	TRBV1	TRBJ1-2	CTSSQDRRGAYGYTF	TGCACCAGCAGCCAAGATCGACGTGGGGCCTATGGCTACACCTTC
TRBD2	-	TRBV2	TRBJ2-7	CASSMRAGPYEQYF	TGTGCCAGCAGTATGAGAGCGGGGCCCTACGAGCAGTACTTC
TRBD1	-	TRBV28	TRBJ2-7	CASSPGTGGTYEQYF	TGTGCCAGCAGTCCGGGGACAGGGGGGACTTACGAGCAGTACTTC
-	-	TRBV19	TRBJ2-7	CASTKGIGYREQYF	TGTGCCAGTACCAAGGGGATCGGGTACCGCGAGCAGTACTTC
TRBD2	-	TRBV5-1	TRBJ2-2	CATASGINTGELFF	TGCGCCACCGCTAGCGGGATAAACACCGGGGAGCTGTTTTTT
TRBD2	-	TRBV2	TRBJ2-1	CASSDSGLAGVAGYNEQFF	TGTGCCAGCAGTGATTCCGGACTAGCGGGAGTAGCCGGTTACAATGAGCAGTTCTTC
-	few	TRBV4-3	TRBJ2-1	CASSPRLDFGGREQFF	TGCGCCAGCAGCCCCCGGTTAGACTTCGGGGGGCGTGAGCAGTTCTTC
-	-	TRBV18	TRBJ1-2	CASSPLFSNRSNGYTF	TGTGCCAGCTCTCCACTTTTTTCTAACAGGTCGAACGGCTACACCTTC
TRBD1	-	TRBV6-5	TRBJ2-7	CASRPGQGNEQYF	TGTGCCAGCAGGCCGGGACAGGGGAACGAGCAGTACTTC
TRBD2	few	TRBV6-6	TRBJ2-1	CASRFTTSGSKNEQFF	TGTGCCAGCAGGTTCACAACTAGCGGGAGTAAAAATGAGCAGTTCTTC